This TCR beta chain was observed in a study of radiotherapy plus CTLA-4 blockade in lung cancer. Findings and caveats of the study: It was early blood T cell clone dynamics, with interferon-beta, that reportedly best predicted response.

This clone occurred a few times. As yet, its antigen is unknown. Its ends do not fully match the called genes, so a read error is possible. The CDR3 sequence is 13 residues long. The germline V gene encodes CDR1 SGHAT and CDR2 FQDESV (reference sequence). It was focal radiation plus CTLA-4 blockade with ipilimumab that patients with chemo-refractory metastatic non-small-cell lung cancer received. The assay was immunoSEQ multiplex PCR, and TCRdb's table has in-frame clones only and misses some. The table shows about 32,000 clones, with under 85% occurring only once. Material: peripheral blood, obtained from a patient treated with radiotherapy plus ipilimumab. The clonotype originates from a human donor with non-small cell lung cancer that progressed on radiotherapy plus ipilimumab. The chain joins TRBV11-1 to TRBJ2-7; 9 bases align to TRBD1. In DNA form, the CDR3 reads TGTGCCAGCAGCTTAGGAGGCCGGGACAGGGAGCACTTC. This sequence encodes CASSLGGRDREHF. Based on the CDR3 plus reference TRBV11-1 and TRBJ2-7, the full variable domain is EAEVAQSPRYKITEKSQAVAFWCDPISGHATLYWYRQILGQGPELLVQFQDESVVDDSQLPKDRFSAERLKGVDSTLKIQPAELGDSAMYLCASSLGGRDREHFGPGTRLTVT.